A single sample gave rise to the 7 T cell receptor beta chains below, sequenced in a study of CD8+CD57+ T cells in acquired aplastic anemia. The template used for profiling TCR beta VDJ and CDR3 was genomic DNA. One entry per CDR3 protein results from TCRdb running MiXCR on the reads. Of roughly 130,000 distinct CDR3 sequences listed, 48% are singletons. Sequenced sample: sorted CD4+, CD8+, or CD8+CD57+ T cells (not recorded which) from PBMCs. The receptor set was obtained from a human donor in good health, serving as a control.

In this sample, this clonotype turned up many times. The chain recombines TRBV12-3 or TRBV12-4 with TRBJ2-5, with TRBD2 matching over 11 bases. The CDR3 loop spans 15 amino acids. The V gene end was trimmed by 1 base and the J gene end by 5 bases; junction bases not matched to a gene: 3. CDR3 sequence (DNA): TGTGCCAGCAGTTTAGAACTAGCGGGGGTTGAGACCCAGTACTTC. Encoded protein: CASSLELAGVETQYF.

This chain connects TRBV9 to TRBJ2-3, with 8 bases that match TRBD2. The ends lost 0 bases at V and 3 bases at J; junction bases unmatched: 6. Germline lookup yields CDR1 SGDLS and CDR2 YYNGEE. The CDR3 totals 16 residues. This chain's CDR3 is CASSVAGGRPTDTQYF. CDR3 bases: TGTGCCAGCAGCGTAGCAGGCGGGAGGCCTACAGATACGCAGTATTTT.

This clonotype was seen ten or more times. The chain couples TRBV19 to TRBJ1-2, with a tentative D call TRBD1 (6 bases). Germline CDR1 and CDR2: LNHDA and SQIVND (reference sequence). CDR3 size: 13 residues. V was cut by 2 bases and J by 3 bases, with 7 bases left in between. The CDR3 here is CASSIQGYYGYTF. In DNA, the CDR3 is TGTGCCAGTAGTATACAGGGGTACTATGGCTACACCTTC.

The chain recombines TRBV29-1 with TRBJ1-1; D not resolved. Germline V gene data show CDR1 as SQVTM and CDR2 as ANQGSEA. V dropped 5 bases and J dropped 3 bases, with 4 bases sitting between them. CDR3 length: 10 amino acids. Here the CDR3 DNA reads TGCAGCGTTCACGACACTGAAGCTTTCTTT. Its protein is CSVHDTEAFF. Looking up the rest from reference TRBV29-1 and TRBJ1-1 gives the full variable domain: SAVISQKPSRDICQRGTSLTIQCQVDSQVTMMFWYRQQPGQSLTLIATANQGSEATYESGFVIDKFPISRPNLTFSTLTVSNMSPEDSSIYLCSVHDTEAFFGQGTRLTVV.

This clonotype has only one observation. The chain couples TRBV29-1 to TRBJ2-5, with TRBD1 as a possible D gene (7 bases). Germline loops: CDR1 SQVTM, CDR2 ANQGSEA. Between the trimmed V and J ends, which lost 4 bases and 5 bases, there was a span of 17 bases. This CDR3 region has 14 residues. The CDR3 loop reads CSVVDGGRGETQYF. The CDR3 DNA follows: TGCAGCGTTGTTGACGGGGGCAGGGGGGAGACCCAGTACTTC.

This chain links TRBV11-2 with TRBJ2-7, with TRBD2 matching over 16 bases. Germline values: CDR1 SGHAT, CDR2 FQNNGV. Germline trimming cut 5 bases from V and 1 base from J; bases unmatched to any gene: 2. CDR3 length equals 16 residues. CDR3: CASSGTSGGGSYEQYF. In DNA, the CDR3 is TGTGCCAGCAGCGGGACTAGCGGGGGGGGATCCTACGAGCAGTACTTC.

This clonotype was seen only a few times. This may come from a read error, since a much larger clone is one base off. CDR3 loop: CASRGFGEKLLF. CDR3 nucleotides: TGTGCCAGCAGAGGGTTTGGGGAAAAACTGCTTTTT. V and J are TRBV7-2 and TRBJ1-4; D uncertain. CDR3 length: 12 residues. Germline values: CDR1 SGHTA, CDR2 FQGNSA.